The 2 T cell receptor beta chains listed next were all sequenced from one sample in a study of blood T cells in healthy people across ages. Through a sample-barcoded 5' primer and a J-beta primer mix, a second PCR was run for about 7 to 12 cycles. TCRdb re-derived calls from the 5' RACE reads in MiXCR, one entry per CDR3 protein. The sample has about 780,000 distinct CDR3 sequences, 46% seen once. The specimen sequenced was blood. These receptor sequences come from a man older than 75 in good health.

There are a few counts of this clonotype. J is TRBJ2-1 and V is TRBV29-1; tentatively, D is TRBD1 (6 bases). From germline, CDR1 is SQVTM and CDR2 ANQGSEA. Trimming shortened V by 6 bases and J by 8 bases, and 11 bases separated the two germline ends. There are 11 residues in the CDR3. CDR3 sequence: CSVAGADEQFF. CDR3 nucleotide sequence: TGCAGCGTCGCAGGGGCGGATGAGCAGTTCTTC.

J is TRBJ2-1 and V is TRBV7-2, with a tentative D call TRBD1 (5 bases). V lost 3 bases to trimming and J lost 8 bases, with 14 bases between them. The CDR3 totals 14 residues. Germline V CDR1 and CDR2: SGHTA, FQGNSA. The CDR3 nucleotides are TGTGCCAGCAGCTTTGATCCCCAAGGGGATGAGCAGTTCTTC. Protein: CASSFDPQGDEQFF.